This TCR beta chain appears in the sequencing data of a study of radiotherapy plus CTLA-4 blockade in lung cancer. Sequenced by immunoSEQ multiplex PCR; TCRdb stores in-frame clones only, minus some. The table shows tens of thousands of clones, with 73% occurring only once. Germline V CDR1 and CDR2: SGHAT, FQNNGV. V lost 4 bases and J lost 3; bases outside the gene matches: 3. This CDR3 region has 15 residues. V is TRBV11-2 and J is TRBJ2-7; 13 bases are shared with TRBD2. The sequences come from peripheral blood, collected from a patient treated with radiotherapy plus ipilimumab. This TCR came from a human donor with non-small cell lung cancer who had stable disease on radiotherapy plus ipilimumab. CDR3 amino acids: CASSSRTSGSYEQYF. The CDR3 DNA reads as TGTGCCAGCAGCTCCCGGACTAGCGGGAGCTACGAGCAGTACTTC.